This T cell receptor beta chain derives from a study of shared clonotypes between healthy human individuals. The junction had 5 bases not matched to a gene; V was cut back by 1 base and J by 12 bases. This CDR3 contains 12 residues. Germline assignment: CDR1 GTSNPN and CDR2 SVGIG (reference sequence). General study points: As a rule, naive subsets had a larger estimated richness than memory subsets.

Remarks on this clone: The antigen is unknown.

TCRdb's table, derived via immunoSEQ multiplex PCR, lists solely in-frame clones and lacks some. This sample yields over 2,000,000 clones, of which 85% to 95% are seen a single time; around 1.7% belongs to the top ten. CD45RO-negative CD8 cells positively selected for CCR7 made up the naive population, which excluded terminally differentiated effector memory CD45RA+ cells. The V and J genes are TRBV30 and TRBJ2-1, with 8 bases lining up with TRBD2. The clonotype was recovered from a man aged 18 to 30 in good health. Some clones in this sample may be carry-over from other donors' samples. Sequencing was performed on naive CD8+ T cells from PBMCs. The CDR3 protein is CAWSEAGGVQFF. The DNA for the CDR3 is TGTGCCTGGAGTGAGGCGGGGGGAGTGCAGTTCTTC.